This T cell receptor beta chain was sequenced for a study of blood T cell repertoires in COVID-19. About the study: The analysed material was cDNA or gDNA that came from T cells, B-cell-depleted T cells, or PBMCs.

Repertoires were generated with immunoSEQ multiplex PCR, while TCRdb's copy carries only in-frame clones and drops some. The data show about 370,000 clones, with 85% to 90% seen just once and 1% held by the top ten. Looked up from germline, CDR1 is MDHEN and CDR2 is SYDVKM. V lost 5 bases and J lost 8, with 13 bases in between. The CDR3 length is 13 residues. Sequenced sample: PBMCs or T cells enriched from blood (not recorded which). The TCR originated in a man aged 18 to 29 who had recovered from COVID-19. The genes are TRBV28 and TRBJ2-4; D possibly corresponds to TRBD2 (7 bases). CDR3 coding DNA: TGTGCCAGCAGTAAGGGGGGGGTGGACATTCAGTACTTC. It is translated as CASSKGGVDIQYF. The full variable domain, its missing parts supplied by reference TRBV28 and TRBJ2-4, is DVKVTQSSRYLVKRTGEKVFLECVQDMDHENMFWYRQDPGLGLRLIYFSYDVKMKEKGDIPEGYSVSREKKERFSLILESASTNQTSMYLCASSKGGVDIQYFGAGTRLSVL.